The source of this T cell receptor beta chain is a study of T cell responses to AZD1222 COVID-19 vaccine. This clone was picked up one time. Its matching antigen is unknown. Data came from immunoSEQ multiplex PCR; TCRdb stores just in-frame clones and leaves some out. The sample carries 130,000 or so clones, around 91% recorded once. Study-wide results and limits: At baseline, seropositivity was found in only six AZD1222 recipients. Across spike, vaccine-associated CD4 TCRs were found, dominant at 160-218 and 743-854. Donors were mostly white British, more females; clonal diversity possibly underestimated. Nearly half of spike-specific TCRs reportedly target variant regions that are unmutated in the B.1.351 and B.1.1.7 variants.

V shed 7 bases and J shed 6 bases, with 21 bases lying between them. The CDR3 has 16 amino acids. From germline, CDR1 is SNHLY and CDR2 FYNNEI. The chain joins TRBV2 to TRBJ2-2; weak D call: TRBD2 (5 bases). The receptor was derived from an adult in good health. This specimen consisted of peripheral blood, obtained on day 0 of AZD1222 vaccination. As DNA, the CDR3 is TGTGCCAGCACCCTACCCCCTGGGGAGAGTGCCGGGGAGCTGTTTTTT. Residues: CASTLPPGESAGELFF.